The 9 T cell receptor beta chains below all came from one sample that was sequenced in a study of T-cell reconstitution after alpha-beta-depleted transplantation in children. The TCRbeta library was prepared with unique molecular identifiers. TCRdb re-called the PCR reads with MiXCR, one entry per CDR3 protein. The sample carries about 110,000 distinct CDR3 sequences, 5% to 8% recorded once. Sequenced material: PBMCs, mostly from graft donor cells, taken 360 days after TCRalphabeta/CD19-depleted stem cell transplant. The source is a male patient aged 2 to 10 who had a stem cell transplant for acute lymphoblastic leukemia, so the T cells may come from the graft donor.

This clonotype was detected many times. The chain is built from TRBV10-3 and TRBJ2-7; D gene uncertain. The CDR3 runs to 12 residues. The germline V and J ends were trimmed by 7 bases and 1 base, with 8 bases remaining between them. Germline V gene data show CDR1 as ENHRY and CDR2 as SYGVKD. The CDR3 DNA sequence: TGTGCCATCAAGAGTCCGTCCTACGAGCAGTACTTC. This gives the protein CAIKSPSYEQYF.

This clonotype was counted at least ten times. The V gene is TRBV7-9, the J gene TRBJ1-6; D gene uncertain. Germline CDR1 and CDR2: SEHNR and FQNEAQ (reference sequence). Between the trimmed V and J ends, which lost 1 base and 6 bases, there was a span of 4 bases. The CDR3 covers 13 residues. The CDR3 is CASSLDSNSPLHF. The CDR3 coding sequence is TGTGCCAGCAGCTTAGACAGTAATTCACCCCTCCACTTT.

The rearrangement joins TRBV11-1 to TRBJ1-3, with 9 bases fitting TRBD1. The CDR3 is 18 amino acids. V gave up 1 base and J gave up 4 bases; unmatched junction bases: 11. Germline loops: CDR1 SGHAT, CDR2 FQDESV (reference sequence). As DNA, the CDR3 is TGTGCCAGCAGCTTAGTGGCCGGGACAGGGTTGGCAGGAAACACCATATATTTT. This encodes CASSLVAGTGLAGNTIYF.

This clonotype was counted ten times or more. The rearrangement links TRBV9 to TRBJ2-2; TRBD2 agrees at 8 bases. The CDR3 extends over 15 amino acids. Germline V gene lookup returns CDR1 SGDLS and CDR2 YYNGEE. J was trimmed by 2 bases and V by 5 bases; bases with no gene match: 5. The CDR3 coding sequence is TGTGCCAGCAGTCCTAGCGGGCCTAACACCGGGGAGCTGTTTTTT. Protein: CASSPSGPNTGELFF. Looking up the rest from reference TRBV9 and TRBJ2-2 gives the full variable domain: DSGVTQTPKHLITATGQRVTLRCSPRSGDLSVYWYQQSLDQGLQFLIQYYNGEERAKGNILERFSAQQFPDLHSELNLSSLELGDSALYFCASSPSGPNTGELFFGEGSRLTVL.

Many counts were recorded for this clonotype. V and J are TRBV6-5 and TRBJ2-5; D is possibly TRBD2 (5 bases). Germline V gene data show CDR1 as MNHEY and CDR2 as SVGAGI. Trimming cost V 0 bases and J 2 bases, with 13 bases left between them. This CDR3 has 16 amino acids. The CDR3 DNA follows: TGTGCCAGCAGTTACTCGGGCGGGTCTCTTCAAGAGACCCAGTACTTC. It codes for CASSYSGGSLQETQYF.

As concerns this clonotype: A read error is possible here, since a much larger clone lies one base away. The conserved closing phenylalanine or tryptophan is absent in this CDR3, likely reflecting a read error. The CDR3: CATAGAREETQYY. CDR3 DNA sequence: TGTGCCACAGCGGGCGCCAGGGAAGAGACCCAGTACTAC. The genes are TRBV6-1 and TRBJ2-5; tentatively, D is TRBD2 (6 bases). V was shortened by 10 bases and J by 3 bases, with 15 bases between the two germline ends. Germline-derived CDR1 and CDR2 are MNHNS and SASEGT. The CDR3 has 13 residues.

This clonotype was seen many times. The chain links TRBV20-1 to TRBJ2-1; D may be TRBD1 (6 bases). V lost 4 bases to trimming and J lost 10 bases, with 26 bases between them. The length of the CDR3 is 16 residues. Germline V lookup: CDR1 DFQATT, CDR2 SNEGSKA (reference sequence). The CDR3 DNA is TGCAGTGCTACCGCACAGGGTATGAAGGTGACTCGGGAGCAGTTCTTC. It yields the protein CSATAQGMKVTREQFF.

As for this clonotype: A read error is possible here, since a much larger clone lies one base away. The chain uses TRBV7-9 and TRBJ2-1, with TRBD2 matching 8 bases. Germline V gene data show CDR1 as SEHNR and CDR2 as FQNEAQ (reference sequence). The CDR3 spans 15 residues. The CDR3 bases are TGTGCCAGCAGCCCCGGAAGCGGGGGTTACAATGAGCGGTTCTTC. Its protein product is CASSPGSGGYNERFF. Looking up the rest from reference TRBV7-9 and TRBJ2-1 gives the full variable domain: DTGVSQNPRHKITKRGQNVTFRCDPISEHNRLYWYRQTLGQGPEFLTYFQNEAQLEKSRLLSDRFSAERPKGSFSTLEIQRTEQGDSAMYLCASSPGSGGYNERFFGPGTRLTVL.

This chain connects TRBV7-9 to TRBJ2-7; 15 positions match TRBD2. The junction had 6 bases not matched to a gene; V was cut back by 4 bases and J by 2 bases. Germline values: CDR1 SEHNR, CDR2 FQNEAQ (reference sequence). This CDR3 is built from 17 residues. CDR3 sequence: CASSSGLAGGSPYEQYF. Here the CDR3 DNA reads TGTGCCAGCAGCTCCGGACTAGCGGGAGGGTCACCCTACGAGCAGTACTTC. Full variable domain (missing parts from reference TRBV7-9 and TRBJ2-7): DTGVSQNPRHKITKRGQNVTFRCDPISEHNRLYWYRQTLGQGPEFLTYFQNEAQLEKSRLLSDRFSAERPKGSFSTLEIQRTEQGDSAMYLCASSSGLAGGSPYEQYFGPGTRLTVT.